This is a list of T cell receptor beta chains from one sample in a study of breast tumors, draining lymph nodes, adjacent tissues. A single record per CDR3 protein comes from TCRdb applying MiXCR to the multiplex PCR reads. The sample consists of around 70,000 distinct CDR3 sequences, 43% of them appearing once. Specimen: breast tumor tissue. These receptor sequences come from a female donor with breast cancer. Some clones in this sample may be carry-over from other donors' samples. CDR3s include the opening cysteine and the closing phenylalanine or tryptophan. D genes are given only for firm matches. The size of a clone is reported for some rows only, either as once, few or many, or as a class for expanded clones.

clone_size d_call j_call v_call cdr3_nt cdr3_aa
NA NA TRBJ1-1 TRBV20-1 TGCAGTGTCAGCGGCCAGGGGACCAGAGAGAACACTGAAGCTTTCTTT CSVSGQGTRENTEAFF
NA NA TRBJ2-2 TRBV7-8 TGTGCCAGCAGCGGATCGGAGGGTGCCGGGGAGCTGTTTTTT CASSGSEGAGELFF
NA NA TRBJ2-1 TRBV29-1 TGCAGCGTTGTGGCATTTGTGGGCTCCTACAATGAGCAGTTCTTC CSVVAFVGSYNEQFF
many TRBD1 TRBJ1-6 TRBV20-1 TGCAGTGCCTGGACAGGGGGCGCCTCTTCACCCCTCCACTTT CSAWTGGASSPLHF
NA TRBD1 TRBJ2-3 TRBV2 TGTGCCAGCAGCCCCGGGACAGACTACAATGAGCAGTATTTT CASSPGTDYNEQYF
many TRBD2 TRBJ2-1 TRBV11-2 TGTGCCAGCAGCCTCTCCCTCCCCCCAGCGGGAGGGTCCAATGAGCAGTTCTTC CASSLSLPPAGGSNEQFF
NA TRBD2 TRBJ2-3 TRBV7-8 TGTGCCAGCAGCGCCTTACTAGCGGGTACAGATACGCAGTATTTT CASSALLAGTDTQYF
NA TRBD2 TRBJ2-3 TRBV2 TGTGCCGGCAGTGAAGCTCCAGCGGGGGGAGGAGATACGCAGTATTTT CAGSEAPAGGGDTQYF
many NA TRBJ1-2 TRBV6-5 TGTGCCAGCAGTCCGGACAGCTATGGCTACACCTTC CASSPDSYGYTF
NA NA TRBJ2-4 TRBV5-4 TGTGCCAGCAGCCCCCCGGGGGAAGGAGCCAAAAACATTCAGTACTTC CASSPPGEGAKNIQYF
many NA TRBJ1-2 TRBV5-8 TGTGCCAGCAGCTTGGTGGGCGATGGCTACACCTTC CASSLVGDGYTF
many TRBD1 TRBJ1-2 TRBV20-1 TGCAGTGCGCAAACCACCGGACAGGGGTATGGCTACACCTTC CSAQTTGQGYGYTF
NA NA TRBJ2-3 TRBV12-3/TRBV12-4 TGTGCCAGCAGTTTGGGGGATGATACGCAGTATTTT CASSLGDDTQYF
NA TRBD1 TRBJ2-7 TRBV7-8 TGTGCCAGCAGCTTGTTCCAGGGGGCATCCTACGAGCATACCTTC CASSLFQGASYEHTF
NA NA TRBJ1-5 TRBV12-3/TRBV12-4 TGTGCCAGCAGGGACGGGGGCAATCAGCCCCAGCATTTC CASRDGGNQPQHF
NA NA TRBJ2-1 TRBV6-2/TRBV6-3 TGTGCCAGCAGTGCCCCCGGGACCAATTTGTATGGGCAGTTCTTC CASSAPGTNLYGQFF
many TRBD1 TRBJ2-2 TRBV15 TGTGCCACCAGCACACTGAAGCCGGGACAGAGGGACGGGGAGCTGTTTTTT CATSTLKPGQRDGELFF
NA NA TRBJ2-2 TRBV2 TGTGCCAGCAGGTCCGTGGGGGACCGGGAGCTGTTTTTT CASRSVGDRELFF
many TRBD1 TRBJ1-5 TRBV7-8 TGTGCCAGCAGCTTAAGACAGGGGAGGCAGCCCCAGCATTTT CASSLRQGRQPQHF
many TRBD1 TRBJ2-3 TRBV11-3 TGTGCCAGCAGTCGAGCCGGGACAGGGGAAATAGGGACCAGCACAGATACGCAGTATTTT CASSRAGTGEIGTSTDTQYF
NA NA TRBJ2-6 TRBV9 TGTGCCTCCGGGTCCGGGGCCAACGTCCTGACTTTC CASGSGANVLTF
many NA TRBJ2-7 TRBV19 TGTGCCAGTAGTACGGCGGGAAGGAGGGGCGAGCAGTACTTC CASSTAGRRGEQYF
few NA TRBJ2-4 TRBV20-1 TGCAGTGCTAGAGATGGGGCTGGGGGGATCGATGCCAAAAACATTCAGTACTTC CSARDGAGGIDAKNIQYF
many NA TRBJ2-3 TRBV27 TGTGCCAGCAGTTTATACGCGGCGAGGGGAGATACGCAGTATTTT CASSLYAARGDTQYF
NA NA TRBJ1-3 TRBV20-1 TGCAGTGCTAGAGGGGGAAATGGAAACACCATATATTTT CSARGGNGNTIYF
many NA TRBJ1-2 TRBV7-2 TGTGCCAGCACCCTATGGGGGGGCAACTATGGCTACACCTTC CASTLWGGNYGYTF
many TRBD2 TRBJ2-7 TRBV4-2 TGTGCCAGCAGCCAAGCGGGAGGGAGTTACGAGCAGTACTTC CASSQAGGSYEQYF
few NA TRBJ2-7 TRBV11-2 TGTGCCAGCAGTTCCGACAGCTACGAGCAGTACTTC CASSSDSYEQYF
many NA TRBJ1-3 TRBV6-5 TGTGCCAGCAGTCCAACAGCGAACTCTGGAAACACCATATATTTT CASSPTANSGNTIYF
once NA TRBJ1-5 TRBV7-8 TGTGCCAGCAGCTTGTTCCAGGGGCTCCAGCCCCAGCATTTT CASSLFQGLQPQHF
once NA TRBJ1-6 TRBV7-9 TGTGCCAGCAGAGCGGCAAATTGGCCCCTCCACTTT CASRAANWPLHF
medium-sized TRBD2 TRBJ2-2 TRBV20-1 TGCAGTGCTAGAGTGGCTAGCGGGAACACCGGGGAGCTGTTTTTT CSARVASGNTGELFF
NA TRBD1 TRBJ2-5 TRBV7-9 TGTGCCAGCAGCCCAAACAGGGGGCCGAGGGAGACCCAGTACTTC CASSPNRGPRETQYF
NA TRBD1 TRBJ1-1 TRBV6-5 TGTGCCAGCATTATTGGCCGGGACAGGGGCACTGAAGCTTTCTTT CASIIGRDRGTEAFF
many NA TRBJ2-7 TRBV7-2 TGTGCCAGCAGCAACACCTACGAGCAGTACTTC CASSNTYEQYF
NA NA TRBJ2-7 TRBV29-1 TGCGGCGTTGGGTCCCAGGGGGGCCTATCCTACGAGCGGTACTTC CGVGSQGGLSYERYF
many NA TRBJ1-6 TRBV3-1 TGTGCCAGCAGTCCTAACGCCAATTCACCCCTCCACTTT CASSPNANSPLHF
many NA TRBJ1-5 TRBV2 TGTGCCAGCAGTGGGACACTAAGCAATCAGCCCCAGCATTTT CASSGTLSNQPQHF
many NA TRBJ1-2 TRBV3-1 TGTGCCAGCAGCCAATCGGGCGTTAACTATGGCTACACCTTC CASSQSGVNYGYTF
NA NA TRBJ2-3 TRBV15 TGTGCCACCAGCAGAGTACAGGATACGCAGTATTTT CATSRVQDTQYF
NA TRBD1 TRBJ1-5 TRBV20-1 TGCAGTGCTAGAGGGACAGGGGATCAGCCCCAGCATTTT CSARGTGDQPQHF
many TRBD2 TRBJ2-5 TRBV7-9 TGTGCCAGCAGCCCCGGACTAGCGGGGCAGTACTTC CASSPGLAGQYF
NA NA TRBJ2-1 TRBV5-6 TGTGCCAGCGGCGCCTGGGGGTTAGGGCAGTTCTTC CASGAWGLGQFF
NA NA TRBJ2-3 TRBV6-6 TGTGCCAGCGGTTATACCAGCGCGAGCACAGATACGCGGTATTTT CASGYTSASTDTRYF
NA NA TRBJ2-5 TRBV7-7 TGTGCTAGCAGCTTATCGGGACCGGAGGCCCAGTACTTC CASSLSGPEAQYF
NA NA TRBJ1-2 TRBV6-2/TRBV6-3 TGTGCCAGCAGCCCCAGCAGTTCTAACTATGGCTACACCTTC CASSPSSSNYGYTF
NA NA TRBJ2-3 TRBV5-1 TGCGCCAGCAGCTTTGTGGATAGCACAGATACGCAGTATTTT CASSFVDSTDTQYF
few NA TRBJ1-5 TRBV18 TGTGCCAGCTCACCTCCGGGACACGTTGGTCAGCCCCAGCATTTT CASSPPGHVGQPQHF
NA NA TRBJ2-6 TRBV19 TGTGCCAGTAGTATAAGGGCGGGGGCCAACGTCCTGACTTTC CASSIRAGANVLTF
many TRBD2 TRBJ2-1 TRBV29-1 TGCAGCGCTGGGACTAACCCTCTAATAGACAATGAGCAGTTCTTC CSAGTNPLIDNEQFF
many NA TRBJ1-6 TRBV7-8 TGTGCCAGCAGCTTAGAGAGGATCTCCTATAATTCACCCCTCCACTTT CASSLERISYNSPLHF
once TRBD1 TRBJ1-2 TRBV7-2 TGTGCCAGCAGCTCGGCGGGACAGCCTAATGGCTACACCTTC CASSSAGQPNGYTF
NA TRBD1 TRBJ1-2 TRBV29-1 TGCAGCGTCAAACCGGACAGGAGGATGGGCAATTATGGCTACACCTTC CSVKPDRRMGNYGYTF